This T cell receptor (beta chain) was sequenced in a study of breast tumors, draining lymph nodes, adjacent tissues. TCRdb recomputed calls from the multiplex PCR reads with MiXCR, one row per CDR3 protein. Among under 110,000 distinct CDR3 sequences, 30% were seen once, and the ten largest hold 4.5% to 7%. CDR3 length: 13 amino acids. The germline V gene encodes CDR1 SGHTA and CDR2 FQGNSA. V gave up 3 bases and J gave up 8 bases; unmatched junction bases: 6. Samples came from axillary lymph nodes draining the breast cancer. V gene TRBV7-2 combines with J gene TRBJ1-2; the match to TRBD1 covers 7 bases. This TCR derives from a female donor with breast cancer. Some clones in this sample may be carry-over from other donors' samples. Sequencing input: axillary lymph node tissue. Here the CDR3 reads CASSLRGQEGYTF. CDR3 in DNA: TGTGCCAGCAGCTTGAGGGGGCAGGAGGGCTACACCTTC. The entire variable domain, with the rest obtained from reference TRBV7-2 and TRBJ1-2, is as follows: GAGVSQSPSNKVTEKGKDVELRCDPISGHTALYWYRQSLGQGLEFLIYFQGNSAPDKSGLPSDRFSAERTGGSVSTLTIQRTQQEDSAVYLCASSLRGQEGYTFGSGTRLTVV.